The 20 T cell receptor beta chains presented below share a single source sample, sequenced in a study of T cells in localized non-small cell lung cancer. Assay: immunoSEQ multiplex PCR; the TCRdb copy retains only in-frame clones and omits some. The data contain about 10,000 clones, just under 30% of them seen just once; the ten biggest clones take up 5.2%. The sequencing here drew on lung tumor tissue, taken before any cancer treatment. These TCRs come from a man between 40 and 69 years old with stage I lung adenocarcinoma.

By its share, this clone is medium-sized. V is TRBV11-3 and J is TRBJ1-1; tentatively, D is TRBD1 (5 bases). This CDR3 region has 15 residues. Germline V gene lookup returns CDR1 SGHNT and CDR2 YENEEA. V dropped 3 bases and J dropped 5 bases, with 16 bases sitting between them. The CDR3 sequence is CASSLETGSRTEAFF. The CDR3 coding sequence is TGTGCCAGCAGCTTGGAAACAGGAAGCCGGACTGAAGCTTTCTTT.

The sample holds one count of this clone. The genes are TRBV10-1 and TRBJ1-2; possible D gene TRBD1, 5 bases. Germline V lookup: CDR1 WNHNN, CDR2 SYGVQD (reference sequence). The CDR3 is made up of 13 amino acids. The ends were cut back, 3 bases at V and 8 bases at J, with 13 bases in the middle. The CDR3 bases are TGCGCCAGCAGTGAAGGGGATTCGAGGGGCTACACCTTC. This gives the protein CASSEGDSRGYTF.

CDR3 bases: TGTGCCAGCAGTGAAAGTCGGGCTGGATCACCCCTCCACTTT. This encodes CASSESRAGSPLHF. The chain combines TRBV9 with TRBJ1-6, with D uncertain. The CDR3 contains 14 residues. V was clipped by 5 bases and J by 10 bases, with 16 bases between them. The germline gives CDR1 SGDLS, CDR2 YYNGEE.

This chain connects TRBV5-1 to TRBJ1-2; tentatively, D is TRBD1 (6 bases). Germline lookup yields CDR1 SGHRS and CDR2 YFSETQ. V dropped 1 base and J dropped 4 bases, with 11 bases sitting between them. CDR3 length: 14 amino acids. CDR3 sequence reads: CASSLMRTAYGYTF. CDR3 DNA sequence: TGCGCCAGCAGCTTGATGAGGACAGCCTATGGCTACACCTTC.

This clone qualifies as medium-sized. The chain joins TRBV11-3 to TRBJ2-1; the match to TRBD1 covers 9 bases. Trimming took 3 bases from V and 4 from J; bases not matched to a gene: 7. The CDR3 spans 16 residues. Germline lookup yields CDR1 SGHNT and CDR2 YENEEA. CDR3 loop: CASSLSGQGIYNEQFF. The CDR3 region has the DNA TGTGCCAGCAGCTTGTCGGGACAGGGTATTTACAATGAGCAGTTCTTC.

The rearrangement joins TRBV25-1 to TRBJ2-5, with 10 bases that match TRBD1. The V and J ends lost 6 bases and 5 bases, in that order; junction bases with no gene match: 9. Per germline, CDR1 MGHDK and CDR2 SYGVNS. The CDR3 is made up of 15 amino acids. In DNA form, the CDR3 reads TGTGCCAGCAGACCCGACAGGGGGCGAGGGGAGACCCAGTACTTC. Protein: CASRPDRGRGETQYF.

The J gene is TRBJ2-3, the V gene TRBV7-6; 7 positions match TRBD2. Germline V gives CDR1 SGHVS, CDR2 FNYEAQ. Trimming cost V 0 bases and J 3 bases; bases outside gene matches: 3. The CDR3 extends over 15 amino acids. The CDR3 sequence is CASSLAGGRTDTQYF. DNA of the CDR3: TGTGCCAGCAGCTTAGCGGGGGGGAGGACAGATACGCAGTATTTT.

The chain joins TRBV2 to TRBJ1-6; unclear D gene. This CDR3 has 12 amino acids. Germline CDR1 reads SNHLY; CDR2 reads FYNNEI. Trimming took off 2 bases at V and 14 bases at J, with 10 bases between the two ends. CDR3 nucleotides: TGTGCCAGCAGTGAACAAGCAGGAACCCTCCACTTT. It codes for CASSEQAGTLHF.

This clone was seen a few times. The chain employs TRBV6-8 and TRBJ2-7; D may be TRBD1 (5 bases). The CDR3 extends over 13 amino acids. From germline, CDR1 is MNHGY and CDR2 SAAAGT. Trimming left V 10 bases short and J 5 bases short, with 18 bases between. CDR3: CAIQGAQDHEQYF. As DNA, the CDR3 is TGTGCCATACAAGGGGCCCAAGATCACGAGCAGTACTTC.

In its sample, this clone was seen a few times. The gene calls are TRBV10-3 and TRBJ2-7; D unresolved. Trimming took off 0 bases at V and 3 bases at J, with 15 bases between the two ends. Germline V lookup: CDR1 ENHRY, CDR2 SYGVKD. This CDR3 has 16 amino acids. The CDR3 here is CAISESMSLKDYEQYF. The CDR3 DNA reads TGTGCCATCAGTGAGTCGATGAGCTTGAAGGACTACGAGCAGTACTTC.

CDR3 loop: CASRRGQMAGTEAFF. CDR3 in DNA: TGTGCCAGCAGAAGGGGACAGATGGCTGGCACTGAAGCTTTCTTT. The chain couples TRBV6-8 to TRBJ1-1; TRBD1 matches at 7 bases. This CDR3 has 15 residues. The ends lost 6 bases at V and 4 bases at J; junction bases unmatched: 11. Germline lookup yields CDR1 MNHGY and CDR2 SAAAGT.

This clone was detected a few times. The chain joins TRBV4-1 to TRBJ1-6; D gene ambiguous. V gave up 1 base and J gave up 10 bases, with 14 bases separating them. The CDR3 spans 15 residues. The germline V gene encodes CDR1 MGHRA and CDR2 YSYEKL. The CDR3 DNA reads as TGCGCCAGCAGCCAAGCCTGGGGTGACAAATCACCCCTCCACTTT. Residues: CASSQAWGDKSPLHF.

The chain links TRBV5-1 to TRBJ1-3; no clear D gene. Germline V gives CDR1 SGHRS, CDR2 YFSETQ. Trimming shortened V by 0 bases and J by 0 bases, and 7 bases separated the two germline ends. The CDR3 has 15 amino acids. The CDR3 DNA is TGCGCCAGCAGCTTGGCATGGACCTCTGGAAACACCATATATTTT. Its protein is CASSLAWTSGNTIYF.

This chain connects TRBV19 to TRBJ1-1; 7 nucleotides line up with TRBD1. Looked up from germline, CDR1 is LNHDA and CDR2 is SQIVND (reference sequence). The CDR3 is 14 residues long. Losses at the gene ends were 2 bases for V and 10 bases for J; bases not matched to a gene: 10. The DNA for the CDR3 is TGTGCCAGTAGTATAAACAGGGGCACAGCGCGAGCTTTCTTT. Its protein is CASSINRGTARAFF.

V gene TRBV5-1 combines with J gene TRBJ2-7; possible D gene TRBD1, 5 bases. The CDR3 runs to 14 residues. In germline, CDR1 is SGHRS, CDR2 YFSETQ. V dropped 0 bases and J dropped 4 bases, with 11 bases sitting between them. Here the CDR3 reads CASSLAGRAYEQYF. The CDR3 DNA reads as TGCGCCAGCAGCTTGGCGGGCAGGGCGTACGAGCAGTACTTC.

V is TRBV29-1 and J is TRBJ2-1, with 10 bases lining up with TRBD2. This CDR3 is 16 amino acids long. Germline V lookup: CDR1 SQVTM, CDR2 ANQGSEA. The ends lost 5 bases at V and 6 bases at J; junction bases unmatched: 13. DNA for the CDR3: TGCAGCGTTACGTTCCAGCGGGGGGGCCAGGGCAATGAGCAGTTCTTC. It specifies CSVTFQRGGQGNEQFF.

The J gene is TRBJ1-5, the V gene TRBV18, with TRBD1 matching 7 bases. Germline V gene data show CDR1 as KGHSH and CDR2 as LQKENI. V shed 6 bases and J 6 bases; nucleotides not matched to a gene: 5. The CDR3 is 13 residues long. CDR3 nucleotides: TGTGCCAGCTCTCCAACAGGGGTTCAGCCCCAGCATTTT. This encodes CASSPTGVQPQHF. The whole variable domain, remainder taken from reference TRBV18 and TRBJ1-5, is NAGVMQNPRHLVRRRGQEARLRCSPMKGHSHVYWYRQLPEEGLKFMVYLQKENIIDESGMPKERFSAEFPKEGPSILRIQQVVRGDSAAYFCASSPTGVQPQHFGDGTRLSIL.

In its sample, this clone was seen many times. This chain joins TRBV11-3 and TRBJ2-3; possible D gene TRBD1, 6 bases. CDR3 length: 16 residues. Germline assignment: CDR1 SGHNT and CDR2 YENEEA. Trimming took off 1 base at V and 3 bases at J, with 14 bases between the two ends. This CDR3 is CASSLGWGRITDTQYF. The CDR3 nucleotides are TGTGCCAGCAGCTTAGGGTGGGGGCGGATAACAGATACGCAGTATTTT.

The chain is built from TRBV12-5 and TRBJ2-3, with TRBD1 matching over 7 bases. Per germline, CDR1 LGHNT and CDR2 FRNRAP. This CDR3 comprises 17 residues. The junction had 15 bases not matched to a gene; V was cut back by 2 bases and J by 7 bases. The DNA for the CDR3 is TGTGCTAGTGGTTTGACTACGGGACAGCGGAGAGGAAATACGCAGTATTTT. Amino acid sequence: CASGLTTGQRRGNTQYF.

This clone has more than one count but fewer than ten. The gene calls are TRBV6-8 and TRBJ1-4, with D uncertain. There are 15 residues in the CDR3. Germline V lookup: CDR1 MNHGY, CDR2 SAAAGT. V lost 6 bases and J 0 bases, leaving 11 bases between the germline ends. The CDR3 spells CASRALSTTNEKLFF. The CDR3 nucleotides read TGTGCCAGCAGGGCTCTATCTACAACTAATGAAAAACTGTTTTTT.